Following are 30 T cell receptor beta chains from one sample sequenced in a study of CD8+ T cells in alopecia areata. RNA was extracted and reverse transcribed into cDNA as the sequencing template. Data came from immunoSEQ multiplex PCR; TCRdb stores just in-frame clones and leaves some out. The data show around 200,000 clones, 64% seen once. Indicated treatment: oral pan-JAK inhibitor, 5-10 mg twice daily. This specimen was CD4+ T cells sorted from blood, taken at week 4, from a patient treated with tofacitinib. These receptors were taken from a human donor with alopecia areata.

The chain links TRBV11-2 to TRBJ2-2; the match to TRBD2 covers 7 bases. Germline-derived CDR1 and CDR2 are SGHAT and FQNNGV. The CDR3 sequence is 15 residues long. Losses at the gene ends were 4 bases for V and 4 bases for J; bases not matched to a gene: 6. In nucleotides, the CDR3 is TGTGCCAGCAGCTCAGGACTAGGTCGCACCGGGGAGCTGTTTTTT. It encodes CASSSGLGRTGELFF.

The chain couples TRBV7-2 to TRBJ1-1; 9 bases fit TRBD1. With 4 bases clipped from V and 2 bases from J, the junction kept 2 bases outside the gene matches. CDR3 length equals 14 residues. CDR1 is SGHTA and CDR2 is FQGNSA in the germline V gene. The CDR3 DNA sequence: TGTGCCAGCAGCTCGACAGGGGGTAACACTGAAGCTTTCTTT. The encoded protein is CASSSTGGNTEAFF.

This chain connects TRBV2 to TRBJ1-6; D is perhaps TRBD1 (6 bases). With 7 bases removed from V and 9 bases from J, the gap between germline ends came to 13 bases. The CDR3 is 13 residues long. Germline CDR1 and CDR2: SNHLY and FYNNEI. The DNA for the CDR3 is TGTGCCAGCACGACAGGCCCTCTTTCACCCCTCCACTTT. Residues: CASTTGPLSPLHF. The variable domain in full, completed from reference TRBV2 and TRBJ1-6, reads EPEVTQTPSHQVTQMGQEVILRCVPISNHLYFYWYRQILGQKVEFLVSFYNNEISEKSEIFDDQFSVERPDGSNFTLKIRSTKLEDSAMYFCASTTGPLSPLHFGNGTRLTVT.

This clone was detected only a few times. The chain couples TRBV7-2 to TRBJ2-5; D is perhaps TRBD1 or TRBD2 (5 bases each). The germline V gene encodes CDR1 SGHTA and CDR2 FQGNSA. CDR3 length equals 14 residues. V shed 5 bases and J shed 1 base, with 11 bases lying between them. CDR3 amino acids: CASSPWDGQETQYF. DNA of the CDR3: TGTGCCAGCAGCCCTTGGGACGGCCAAGAGACCCAGTACTTC.

In DNA form, the CDR3 reads TGTGCCAGCAGTTACACGGGACTAGCGGCCTACGAGCAGTACTTC. It yields the protein CASSYTGLAAYEQYF. This chain connects TRBV6-5 to TRBJ2-7, with 11 bases that match TRBD2. The CDR3 runs 15 residues. Germline CDR1 is MNHEY and CDR2 is SVGAGI. V dropped 2 bases and J dropped 2; count of bases not matched to a gene: 2.

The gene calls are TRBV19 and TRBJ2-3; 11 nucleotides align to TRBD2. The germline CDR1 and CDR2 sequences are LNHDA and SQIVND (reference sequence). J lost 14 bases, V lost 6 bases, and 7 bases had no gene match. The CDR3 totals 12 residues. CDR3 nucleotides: TGTGCCAGTAGACCACTAGCGGGGGCCCCGTATTTT. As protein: CASRPLAGAPYF.

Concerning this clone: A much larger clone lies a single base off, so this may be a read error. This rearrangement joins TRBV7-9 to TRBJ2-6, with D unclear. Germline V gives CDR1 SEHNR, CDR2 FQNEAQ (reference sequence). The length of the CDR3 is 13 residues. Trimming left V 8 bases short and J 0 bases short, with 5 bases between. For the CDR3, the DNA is TGTGCCAGCGGGTTCTCTGGGGCCAACGTCCTGACTTTC. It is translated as CASGFSGANVLTF.

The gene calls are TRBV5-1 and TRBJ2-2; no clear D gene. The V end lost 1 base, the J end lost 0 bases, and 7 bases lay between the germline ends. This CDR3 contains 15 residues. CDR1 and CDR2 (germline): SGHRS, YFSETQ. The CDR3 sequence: CASSLTQTNTGELFF. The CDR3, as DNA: TGCGCCAGCAGCTTGACACAGACGAACACCGGGGAGCTGTTTTTT. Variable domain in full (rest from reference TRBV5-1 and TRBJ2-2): KAGVTQTPRYLIKTRGQQVTLSCSPISGHRSVSWYQQTPGQGLQFLFEYFSETQRNKGNFPGRFSGRQFSNSRSEMNVSTLELGDSALYLCASSLTQTNTGELFFGEGSRLTVL.

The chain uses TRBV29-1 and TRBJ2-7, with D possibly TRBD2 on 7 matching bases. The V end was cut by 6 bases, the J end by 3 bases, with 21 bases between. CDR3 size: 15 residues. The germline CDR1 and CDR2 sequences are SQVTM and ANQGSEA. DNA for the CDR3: TGCAGCGTGGTGGCACGGGCGGGGGCCCTCTACGAGCAGTACTTC. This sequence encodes CSVVARAGALYEQYF.

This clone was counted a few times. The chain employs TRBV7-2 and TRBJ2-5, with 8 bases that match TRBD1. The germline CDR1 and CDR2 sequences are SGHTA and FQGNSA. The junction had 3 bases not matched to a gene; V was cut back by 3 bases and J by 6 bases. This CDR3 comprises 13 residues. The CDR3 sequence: CASSFDRGQTQYF. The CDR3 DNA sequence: TGTGCCAGCAGCTTTGACAGGGGTCAGACCCAGTACTTC.

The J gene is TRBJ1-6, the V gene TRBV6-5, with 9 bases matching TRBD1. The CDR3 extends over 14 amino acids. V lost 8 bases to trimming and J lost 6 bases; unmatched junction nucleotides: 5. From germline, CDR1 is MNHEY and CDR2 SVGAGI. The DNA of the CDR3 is TGTGCCAGCGGTATACAGGGGGCTAATTCACCCCTCCACTTT. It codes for CASGIQGANSPLHF.

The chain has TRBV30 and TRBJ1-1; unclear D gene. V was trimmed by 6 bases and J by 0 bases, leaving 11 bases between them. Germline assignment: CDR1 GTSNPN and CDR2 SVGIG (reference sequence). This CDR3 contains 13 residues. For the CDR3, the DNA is TGTGCCTGTCGGGATTTTATGAACACTGAAGCTTTCTTT. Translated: CACRDFMNTEAFF.

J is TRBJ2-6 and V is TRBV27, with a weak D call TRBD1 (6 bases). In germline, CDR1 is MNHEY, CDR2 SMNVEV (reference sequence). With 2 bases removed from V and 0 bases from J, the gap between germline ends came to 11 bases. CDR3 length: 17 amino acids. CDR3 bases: TGTGCCAGCAGTTTACAGGGGTACTCCTCTGGGGCCAACGTCCTGACTTTC. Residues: CASSLQGYSSGANVLTF.

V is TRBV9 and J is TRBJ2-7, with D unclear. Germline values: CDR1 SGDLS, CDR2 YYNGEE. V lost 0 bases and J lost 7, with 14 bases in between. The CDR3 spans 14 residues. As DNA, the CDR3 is TGTGCCAGCAGCGTAGGCCCCAGCGTGGGGGAGCAGTACTTC. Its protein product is CASSVGPSVGEQYF.

In nucleotides, the CDR3 is TGCGCCAGCAGCTTGGCCTCAGGACAGGACTACGAGCAGTACTTC. It specifies CASSLASGQDYEQYF. The V and J genes are TRBV5-1 and TRBJ2-7, with TRBD1 matching over 7 bases. The CDR3 totals 15 residues. Unmatched junction bases numbered 6, after V lost 0 bases and J lost 3 bases. The germline gives CDR1 SGHRS, CDR2 YFSETQ.

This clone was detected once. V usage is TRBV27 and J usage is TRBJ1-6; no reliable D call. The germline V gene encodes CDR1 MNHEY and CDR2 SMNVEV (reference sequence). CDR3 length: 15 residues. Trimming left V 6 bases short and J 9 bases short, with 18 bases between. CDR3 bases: TGTGCCAGCAGCTCGGACGAATCTTGGGGTTCACCCCTCCACTTT. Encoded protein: CASSSDESWGSPLHF.

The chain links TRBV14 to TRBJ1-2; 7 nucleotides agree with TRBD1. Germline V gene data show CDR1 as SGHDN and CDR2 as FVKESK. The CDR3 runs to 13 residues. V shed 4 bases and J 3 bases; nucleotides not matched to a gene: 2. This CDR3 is CASSLGTDYGYTF. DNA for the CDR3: TGTGCCAGCAGCCTTGGGACAGACTATGGCTACACCTTC. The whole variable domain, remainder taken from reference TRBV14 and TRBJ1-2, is EAGVTQFPSHSVIEKGQTVTLRCDPISGHDNLYWYRRVMGKEIKFLLHFVKESKQDESGMPNNRFLAERTGGTYSTLKVQPAELEDSGVYFCASSLGTDYGYTFGSGTRLTVV.

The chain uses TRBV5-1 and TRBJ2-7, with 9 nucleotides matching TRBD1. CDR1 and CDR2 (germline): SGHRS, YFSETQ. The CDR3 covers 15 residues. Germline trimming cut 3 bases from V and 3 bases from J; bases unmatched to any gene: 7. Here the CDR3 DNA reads TGCGCCAGCAGCTCCGGGACAGGGAATGGCTACGAGCAGTACTTC. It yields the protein CASSSGTGNGYEQYF.

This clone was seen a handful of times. CDR3 amino acids: CASSFTSGARYEQYF. The CDR3 DNA reads as TGCGCCAGCAGCTTCACTAGCGGGGCTCGCTACGAGCAGTACTTC. The V gene is TRBV5-1, the J gene TRBJ2-7, with 10 bases lining up with TRBD2. The ends lost 2 bases at V and 3 bases at J; junction bases unmatched: 5. Germline CDR1 and CDR2: SGHRS and YFSETQ. The CDR3 runs 15 residues.

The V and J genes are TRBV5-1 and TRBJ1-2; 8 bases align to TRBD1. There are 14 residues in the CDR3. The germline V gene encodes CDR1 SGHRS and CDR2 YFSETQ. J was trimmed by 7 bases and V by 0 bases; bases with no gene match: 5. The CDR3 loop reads CASSLGQGSSGYTF. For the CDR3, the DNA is TGCGCCAGCAGCTTGGGACAGGGGTCGAGTGGCTACACCTTC.

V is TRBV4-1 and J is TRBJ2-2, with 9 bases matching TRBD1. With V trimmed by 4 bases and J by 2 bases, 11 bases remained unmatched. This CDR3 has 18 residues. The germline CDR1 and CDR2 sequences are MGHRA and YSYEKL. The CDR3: CASSPRGQGTLNTGELFF. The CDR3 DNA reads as TGCGCCAGCAGCCCTAGGGGACAGGGCACCCTCAACACCGGGGAGCTGTTTTTT.

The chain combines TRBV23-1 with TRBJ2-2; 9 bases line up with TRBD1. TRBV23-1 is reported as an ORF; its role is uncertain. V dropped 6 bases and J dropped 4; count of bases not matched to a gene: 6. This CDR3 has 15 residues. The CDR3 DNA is TGCGCCAGCAGGGACAGGGGCTCCGGCACCGGGGAGCTGTTTTTT. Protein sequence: CASRDRGSGTGELFF.

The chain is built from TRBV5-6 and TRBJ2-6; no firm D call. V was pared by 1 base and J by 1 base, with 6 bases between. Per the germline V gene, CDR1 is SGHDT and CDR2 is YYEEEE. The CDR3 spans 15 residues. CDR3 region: CASSLMGSGANVLTF. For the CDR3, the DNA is TGTGCCAGCAGCTTGATGGGTTCTGGGGCCAACGTCCTGACTTTC.

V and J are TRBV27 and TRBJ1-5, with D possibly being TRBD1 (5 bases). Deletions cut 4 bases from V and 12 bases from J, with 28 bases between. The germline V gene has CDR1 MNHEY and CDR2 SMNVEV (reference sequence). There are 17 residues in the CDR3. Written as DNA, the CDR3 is TGTGCCAGCAGTTCCACGCCGGACACCCGCTTAACCCAGAACCAGCATTTT. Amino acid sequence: CASSSTPDTRLTQNQHF.

This CDR3 reads CASSLGPEADTQYF. For the CDR3, the DNA is TGTGCCAGCAGCTTGGGGCCAGAGGCAGATACGCAGTATTTT. The chain has TRBV7-2 and TRBJ2-3; TRBD1 is a possible D gene (5 bases). There are 14 residues in the CDR3. Trimming took off 3 bases at V and 4 bases at J, with 11 bases between the two ends. Germline CDR1 reads SGHTA; CDR2 reads FQGNSA.

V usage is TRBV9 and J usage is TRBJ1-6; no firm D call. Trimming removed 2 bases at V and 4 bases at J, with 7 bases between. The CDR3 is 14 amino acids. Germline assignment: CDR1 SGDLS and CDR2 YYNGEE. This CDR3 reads CASSVWEYNSPLHF. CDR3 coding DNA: TGTGCCAGCAGCGTCTGGGAATATAATTCACCCCTCCACTTT.

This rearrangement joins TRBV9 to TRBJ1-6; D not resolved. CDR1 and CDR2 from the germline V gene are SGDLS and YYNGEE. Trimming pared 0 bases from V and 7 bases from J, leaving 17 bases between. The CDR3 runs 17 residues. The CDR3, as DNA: TGTGCCAGCAGCGTAGCTCCAACCGTTCGGGCCAATTCACCCCTCCACTTT. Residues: CASSVAPTVRANSPLHF.

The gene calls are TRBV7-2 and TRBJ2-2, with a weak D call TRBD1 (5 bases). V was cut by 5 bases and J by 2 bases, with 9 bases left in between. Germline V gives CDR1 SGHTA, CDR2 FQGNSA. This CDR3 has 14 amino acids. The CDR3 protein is CASSRQKNTGELFF. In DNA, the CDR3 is TGTGCCAGCAGCCGACAGAAAAACACCGGGGAGCTGTTTTTT. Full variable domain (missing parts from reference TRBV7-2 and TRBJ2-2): GAGVSQSPSNKVTEKGKDVELRCDPISGHTALYWYRQSLGQGLEFLIYFQGNSAPDKSGLPSDRFSAERTGGSVSTLTIQRTQQEDSAVYLCASSRQKNTGELFFGEGSRLTVL.

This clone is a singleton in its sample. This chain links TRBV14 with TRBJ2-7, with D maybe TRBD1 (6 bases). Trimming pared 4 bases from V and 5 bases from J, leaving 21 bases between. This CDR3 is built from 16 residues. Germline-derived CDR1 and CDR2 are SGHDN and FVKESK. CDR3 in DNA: TGTGCCAGCAGCCGATTGACAGGTCCCCCTACGGACGAGCAGTACTTC. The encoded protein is CASSRLTGPPTDEQYF. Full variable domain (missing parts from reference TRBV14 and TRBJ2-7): EAGVTQFPSHSVIEKGQTVTLRCDPISGHDNLYWYRRVMGKEIKFLLHFVKESKQDESGMPNNRFLAERTGGTYSTLKVQPAELEDSGVYFCASSRLTGPPTDEQYFGPGTRLTVT.

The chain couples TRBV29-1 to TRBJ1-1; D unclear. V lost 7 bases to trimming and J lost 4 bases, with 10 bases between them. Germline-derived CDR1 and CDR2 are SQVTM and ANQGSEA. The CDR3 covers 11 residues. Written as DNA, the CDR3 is TGCAGCGGAATGCGTAGCACTGAAGCTTTCTTT. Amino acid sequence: CSGMRSTEAFF.